Listed below are T cell receptor beta chains from one sample, sequenced in a study of blood T cell repertoires in COVID-19. Produced via immunoSEQ multiplex PCR; TCRdb's table is partial and in-frame only. This sample yields approximately 140,000 clones, of which about 84% are seen a single time; 10% to 15% belongs to the top ten. Specimen: peripheral blood. These receptor sequences come from a man between 60 and 75 years old with active or convalescent COVID-19. Each CDR3 is given with its conserved first and last residue. A D gene is named only where the DNA matches it firmly. Clone size appears in some rows only: once, few, many, or a class for an expanded clone.

clone size	V gene	D gene	J gene	CDR3 DNA	CDR3 protein
.	TRBV6-5	.	TRBJ1-6	TGTGCCAGCGGGACGGGGAGGGATTCACCCCTCCACTTT	CASGTGRDSPLHF
.	TRBV16	.	TRBJ1-1	TGTGCCAGCAGCCCCCGTGGTTGGAGGAACACTGAAGCTTTCTTT	CASSPRGWRNTEAFF
once	TRBV18	.	TRBJ1-5	TGTGCCAGCTCACCGGGGGGGACCGGCAATCAGCCCCAGCATTTT	CASSPGGTGNQPQHF
.	TRBV27	.	TRBJ1-2	TGTGCCAGCAGTTTAGCCCAGGGAAACTATGGCTACACCTTC	CASSLAQGNYGYTF
.	TRBV9	TRBD2	TRBJ2-7	TGTGCCAGCAGCGTATCGCCTAGCGGGAGTAGCTACGAGCAGTACTTC	CASSVSPSGSSYEQYF
.	TRBV7-8	.	TRBJ1-1	TGTGCCAGCAGCTTAGCGTACCGCGGCGCTTTCTTT	CASSLAYRGAFF
.	TRBV12-3/TRBV12-4	.	TRBJ1-1	TGTGCCAGCAGTCTGGGAGGGGAAGCTTTCTTT	CASSLGGEAFF
.	TRBV6-4	TRBD2	TRBJ2-1	TGTGCCAGCAGTCCCGGACTAGCGAATGAGCAGTTCTTC	CASSPGLANEQFF
.	TRBV29-1	TRBD2	TRBJ2-1	TGCAGCGTCGGGACTAGCGGGAGTGTATGGCAGTTCTTC	CSVGTSGSVWQFF
.	TRBV4-1	.	TRBJ2-2	TGCGCCAGCAGCCACTTCGACAGCGAGAACACCGGGGAGCTGTTTTTT	CASSHFDSENTGELFF
.	TRBV5-1	.	TRBJ2-5	TGCGCCAGCAGCTTGGCGGGGTACCAAGAGACCCAGTACTTC	CASSLAGYQETQYF
.	TRBV5-1	TRBD2	TRBJ2-1	TGCGCCAGCAGCTTGGCAACTAGCGACCACAATGAGCAGTTCTTC	CASSLATSDHNEQFF
.	TRBV15	.	TRBJ2-5	TGTGCCACCAGCAGAGGCAGAGAGACCCAGTACTTC	CATSRGRETQYF
.	TRBV18	.	TRBJ2-2	TGTGCCAGCTCCTACCTCAGGGTAGGATCGAACACCGGGGAGCTGTTTTTT	CASSYLRVGSNTGELFF
.	TRBV9	.	TRBJ1-1	TGTGCCAGCAGCAGATACAGGTTGAACACTGAAGCTTTCTTT	CASSRYRLNTEAFF
.	TRBV5-1	.	TRBJ1-2	TGCGCCAGCAGCTCTGGCGCGGGTCACTATGGCTACACCTTC	CASSSGAGHYGYTF
.	TRBV24-1	TRBD2	TRBJ2-1	TGTGCCACCAGTGATTCCACTAGCGGGAGTAACAATGAGCAGTTCTTC	CATSDSTSGSNNEQFF
.	TRBV27	TRBD1	TRBJ1-3	TGTGCCAGCAGTCCTCAGGGACAGGGGGTCGGAAACACCATATATTTT	CASSPQGQGVGNTIYF
.	TRBV5-1	.	TRBJ2-2	TGCGCCAGCAGCTTGGTCCCAGGCGGGGAGCTGTTTTTT	CASSLVPGGELFF
.	TRBV7-2	.	TRBJ1-5	TGTGCCAGCAGCTTAAGTGAGCGTCAGCCCCAGCATTTT	CASSLSERQPQHF
.	TRBV25-1	.	TRBJ1-1	TGTGCCAGCAGTGGGACTCCTAGGGTTGAAGCTTTCTTT	CASSGTPRVEAFF
.	TRBV25-1	.	TRBJ2-7	TGTGCCAGCAGTGAATCCGACAGGCTCTCCTACGAGCAGTACTTC	CASSESDRLSYEQYF
.	TRBV28	TRBD1	TRBJ2-2	TGTGCCAGCAGTTTAAGGACAGGGCGGGAGCTGTTTTTT	CASSLRTGRELFF
.	TRBV18	.	TRBJ1-4	TGTGCCAGCTCACCAACAGGGCCAGGGGAAAAACTGTTTTTT	CASSPTGPGEKLFF
.	TRBV12-3/TRBV12-4	.	TRBJ2-1	TGTGCCAGCAGTTTAAACAGGGCCAATGAGCAGTTCTTC	CASSLNRANEQFF
many	TRBV19	.	TRBJ2-3	TGTGCCAGTAGTATTCCTGGCACAGATACGCAGTATTTT	CASSIPGTDTQYF
.	TRBV12-3/TRBV12-4	.	TRBJ1-2	TGTGCCAGCAGTTTGGGGAGGGGTTATGGCTACACCTTC	CASSLGRGYGYTF
.	TRBV10-3	TRBD1	TRBJ2-1	TGTGCCATCGGACAGGGGGCTGACAATGAGCAGTTCTTC	CAIGQGADNEQFF
few	TRBV7-8	TRBD1	TRBJ2-7	TGTGCCAGCAGCCTAAGACAGGGTTGGTACGAGCAGTACTTC	CASSLRQGWYEQYF
.	TRBV9	TRBD2	TRBJ2-2	TGTGCCAGCAGCGGCTTACCCCTAGCGGGAGTGTCCGGGGAGCTGTTTTTT	CASSGLPLAGVSGELFF
.	TRBV28	.	TRBJ1-6	TGTGCCAGCCATCCGAGCGGCAGGCCGAATTCACCCCTCCACTTT	CASHPSGRPNSPLHF
many	TRBV5-4	.	TRBJ2-2	TGTGCCGCCGTAGCGGCGTCCGCGAACACCGGGGAGCTGTTTTTT	CAAVAASANTGELFF
.	TRBV12-3/TRBV12-4	.	TRBJ2-5	TGTGCCAGCAGTTTACTGGAGACCCAGTACTTC	CASSLLETQYF
.	TRBV3-1/TRBV3-2	.	TRBJ2-4	TGTGCCAGCAGCCCCTTTACCTCTAGCGCCAAAAACATTCAGTACTTC	CASSPFTSSAKNIQYF
.	TRBV14	TRBD1	TRBJ1-2	TGTGCCAGCAGCTTCTCGACAGGGCCCTATGGCTACACCTTC	CASSFSTGPYGYTF
.	TRBV7-6	TRBD1	TRBJ2-5	TGTGCCAGCAGCGTTACAGGGGGGCAGACCCAGTACTTC	CASSVTGGQTQYF
.	TRBV5-1	TRBD1	TRBJ1-4	TGCGCCAGCAGCTTCTTCGGGACAGGGGAAAAACTGTTTTTT	CASSFFGTGEKLFF
.	TRBV3-1/TRBV3-2	TRBD2	TRBJ2-2	TGTGCCAGCAGCCAAGATAAAATGGGGACTACCCAGGCGGGGGAGCTGTTTTTT	CASSQDKMGTTQAGELFF
.	TRBV3-1/TRBV3-2	TRBD2	TRBJ2-7	TGTGCCAGCAGCCAAAGAGCGGGACCCTACGAGCAGTACTTC	CASSQRAGPYEQYF
many	TRBV19	TRBD1	TRBJ2-7	TGTGCCAGTAGTATGACAGGGAACTACGAGCAGTACTTC	CASSMTGNYEQYF
.	TRBV29-1	.	TRBJ2-1	TGCAGCGTTGCGGGAGGCAGGGGATACAATGAGCAGTTCTTC	CSVAGGRGYNEQFF
.	TRBV6-2/TRBV6-3	.	TRBJ2-7	TGTGCCAGCAGTTCGATTCAGGGATATCCCTCCGAGCAGTACTTC	CASSSIQGYPSEQYF
.	TRBV3-1/TRBV3-2	TRBD2	TRBJ2-5	TGTGCCAGCAGCCAAGAAGGCGGGGGGGCTACGGAGACCCAGTACTTC	CASSQEGGGATETQYF
once	TRBV3-1/TRBV3-2	.	TRBJ2-3	TGTGCCAGCAGCCTCAAAGGGGGTGGTACGCAGTATTTT	CASSLKGGGTQYF
.	TRBV5-1	TRBD1	TRBJ1-2	TGCGCCAGCAGCTTCAGGGGGAACTATGGCTACACCTTC	CASSFRGNYGYTF
.	TRBV7-2	.	TRBJ2-5	TGTGCCAGCAGCTCACAGGTCCAAGAGACCCAGTACTTC	CASSSQVQETQYF
.	TRBV27	.	TRBJ2-5	TGTGCCAGCAGTTTCCTGAATCGGGAGACCCAGTACTTC	CASSFLNRETQYF
.	TRBV29-1	.	TRBJ1-3	TGCAGCGCGACTACATCTGGAAACACCATATATTTT	CSATTSGNTIYF
.	TRBV7-6	TRBD2	TRBJ2-2	TGTGCCAGCAGCCTTGGGACTAGCGCGAACACCGGGGAGCTGTTTTTT	CASSLGTSANTGELFF
once	TRBV5-1	TRBD2	TRBJ2-2	TGCGCCAGCAGCTCCCGCTCTAGCGGGATTCCGGCCGGGGAGCTGTTTTTT	CASSSRSSGIPAGELFF
.	TRBV9	TRBD1	TRBJ1-3	TGTGCCAGCAGCGTAGCCACAGGGGGGAACACCATATATTTT	CASSVATGGNTIYF
.	TRBV28	.	TRBJ2-7	TGTGCCAGCTTCGACAGGATCTTCTACGAGCAGTACTTC	CASFDRIFYEQYF
.	TRBV14	TRBD2	TRBJ2-3	TGTGCCAGCAGCCAACTCACCGGGGCCCGGGAGGCAGATACGCAGTATTTT	CASSQLTGAREADTQYF
.	TRBV6-5	.	TRBJ2-2	TGTGCCAGCATGAAAGGCAGGGTGGCCACCGGGGAGCTGTTTTTT	CASMKGRVATGELFF
once	TRBV5-6	TRBD2	TRBJ2-2	TGTGCCAGCAGCGGCGGAGGACTAGCGGGGCCGAACACCGGGGAGCTGTTTTTT	CASSGGGLAGPNTGELFF
.	TRBV20-1	TRBD1	TRBJ1-5	TGCAGTGCTAGTGCTCCGGGACAGGCAGGGAATCAGCCCCAGCATTTT	CSASAPGQAGNQPQHF
.	TRBV7-2	.	TRBJ2-3	TGTGCCAGCAGCTTAGCGCTTTGGGGACAGGGGGGACTAGCGGGCAGCACAGATACGCAGTATTTT	CASSLALWGQGGLAGSTDTQYF
.	TRBV10-3	.	TRBJ2-2	TGTGCCATCCGGGGGGCAGACACCGGGGAGCTGTTTTTT	CAIRGADTGELFF
.	TRBV27	.	TRBJ1-1	TGTGCCAGCAGTTCCCAGGGTCGTACTGAAGCTTTCTTT	CASSSQGRTEAFF
.	TRBV6-2/TRBV6-3	.	TRBJ1-5	TGTGCCAGCAGTTACGAGGGTAAGGGCAATCAGCCCCAGCATTTT	CASSYEGKGNQPQHF